This T cell receptor (beta chain) was identified in a study of cytomegalovirus exposure and HLA in healthy donors (dated by TCRdb to 2016 to 2017). A note on the overall study: According to an earlier analysis of a few hundred of the donors, 200 million or so T cells yielded roughly 110 million unique TCR beta sequences and 250 to 350 Gb of sequence data. Around 320 gigabases of sequencing data and 80 million or so unique TCR sequences were included in an early release covering around 600 HLA-typed donors. Of the roughly 400 genotyped donors, roughly 76% were placed in the genetic ancestry cluster associated with self-reported Caucasian donors. The study aimed to test whether cataloging public T cell receptors could reveal signatures of past pathogen exposure. Using immunosequencing, the study profiled T cell repertoires from 500 to 800 subjects and related those repertoires to cytomegalovirus serostatus. In addition to the first cohort of 666 subjects, a separate validation cohort of 130 or so different subjects was used. To predict cytomegalovirus infection status, the study combined high-throughput TCR immunosequencing, statistical association of individual TCRs with disease status, and machine learning. To study patterns of TCR occurrence, a later analysis re-analyzed previously published TCR beta repertoires from more than 550 donors and added high-resolution HLA genotyping. The later analysis used no new phenotypic data to find candidate immune exposures, relying instead on TCR beta sequences and their occurrence across donors. To decide whether each TCR beta V gene segment behaved as functional or pseudogenic, an earlier analysis of nearly 600 of the donors relied on high-throughput TCR beta sequencing. Donor age, sex, ethnicity and CMV serostatus were collected together with the repertoire data. A later genetic analysis took genome-wide SNP genotypes for about 65% of the 666 donors and used that subset as a discovery cohort. All discovery cohort repertoires had been generated on a single sequencing platform. HLA typing included class I and class II loci at four-digit resolution. Typing coverage varied by locus: roughly 629-630 donors for A, B, C, DRB1 and DQB1; 522 for DQA1; more than 600 for DPA1; about 450 for DPB1. Roughly five DR-DQ haplotypes were handled as single units for association and clustering because linkage in the cohort was strong. On average, 235,054 unique TCR beta nucleotide sequences were sequenced per donor among some 430 genotyped donors of the cohort, with roughly a sixth of those sequences being non-productive. Overall results and qualifications from the work: Some IMGT-functional V segments, including TRBV6-2 and TRBV6-3, could not be distinguished by the 87-base-pair reads and were therefore excluded. A later analysis found that HLA-associated TCR beta chains were more clonally expanded and had lower generation probabilities than equally common non-associated chains. A total of about 180 TCR beta chains were listed by the study as associated with cytomegalovirus. Immune exposure information for the cohort was limited to CMV serostatus. In a later genetic analysis, a missense DCLRE1C variant was associated with V-gene and J-gene trimming of TCR beta chains, and the association was replicated in an independent cohort. In a later analysis, the rate of TCR association differed among HLA loci, with DRB1 alleles having the most associated TCRs and HLA-C alleles having the fewest. Correlated functional status among segregating V segments might reflect linkage disequilibrium, but an unknown experimental factor could not be ruled out. According to the authors, the approach could potentially be generalized to other disease states and immunological phenotypes. When HLA alleles, especially DR and DQ, strongly co-occurred, TCR associations were difficult to assign to individual alleles. Cytomegalovirus status was reported to be diagnosed by the classifier with high specificity and sensitivity in both the original and validation cohorts. Sequencing depth was assumed to be roughly uniform across donors in the presence/absence analyses, though that assumption may not hold. Because some donors lacked HLA typing at each locus, the association tests relied only on the typed subset. Because counts were too low, about 15 rarely observed V segments, including chromosome 9 orphons, were left out of the earlier analysis of some 600 of the donors. In a later analysis, some 18,000 TCR beta sequences were associated with specific HLA alleles at a false discovery rate of 0.05. According to a later genetic analysis, donors in an Asian-associated ancestry cluster had fewer N-insertions in productive TCRs than the approximately 710-donor mean. Most TCR sequences were observed very rarely across donors, whereas some public TCRs were present in many individuals. In vitro tests confirmed that a few of the cytomegalovirus-associated TCR beta chains recognize cytomegalovirus antigens. Several of the top co-occurrence clusters appeared to be linked to parvovirus B19, influenza, CMV and Epstein-Barr virus, according to a later analysis. A further reported finding was that TCR beta sequences accurately predicted the HLA-A and HLA-B alleles for most subjects in the first cohort. A later analysis found that most CMV-associated TCR beta chains appeared HLA-restricted, with HLA associations seemingly driven largely by CMV exposure. Only TCR beta chains were sequenced in this cohort, and the absence of alpha or paired-chain data limited detectable features. The sequencing pipeline was judged likely to have produced a cluster of highly shared sequence variants as a technical artifact. An earlier analysis of approximately 600 of the donors showed that most TCR beta V segments appeared in productive rearrangements either about 87% or about 30% of the time, which broadly matched IMGT annotations.

CDR1 and CDR2 were assigned from the germline V gene as MDHEN and SYDVKM. The CDR3 sequence holds 14 residues, the cysteine and phenylalanine included. Left in the record is the CDR3 DNA by itself, 42 bases read in frame from the first base. V ends up 6 bases short and J 4 bases short, with an unmatched junction base count of 2. The cohort consisted of 666 healthy bone marrow donors. All cohort members were sampled while nominally healthy, although unrecorded immune exposures were likely present. The donor tested CMV seropositive and was one of the 289 seropositive cohort members. Every donor gave a peripheral blood sample, and the peripheral blood mononuclear cells from that sample were used for TCR beta sequencing. Genomic DNA was extracted from the blood cell samples with the Qiagen DNeasy Blood Extraction Kit. This clone occurred once. This clone's antigen is unknown. No base-level quality is on record; no much larger clone is a single base apart.

The method was the immunoSEQ multiplex PCR assay. For the multiplex PCR, a mixture combining 60 forward primers for TCR Vbeta segments and 13 reverse primers for TCR Jbeta segments was used. A multiplex PCR assay on genomic DNA amplified the CDR3 region of rearranged TCR beta genes. On the Illumina HiSeq System, the amplified TCR beta libraries were sequenced as 87-base-pair reads. On the authors' methods: Across the 670 or so repertoires, a later analysis counted some 81 million unique TCR beta chains, roughly 11 million of which were shared by at least two donors. To remove PCR and sequencing errors, raw reads were error-corrected and collapsed into unique sequences using a nearest-neighbor algorithm that merged closely related sequences. V, D and J gene segments were assigned by aligning CDR3 sequences to IMGT reference sequences. For a sequence to be retained, a match of at least six nucleotides to both a V gene segment and a J gene segment was required. A rearrangement was called productive if the CDR3 had no stop codons and remained in frame with V and J, and every other rearrangement was called non-productive. CDR3 was defined according to IMGT convention as the region running from the second conserved V-encoded cysteine to the conserved J-encoded phenylalanine. The earlier analysis of about 560 of the donors excluded any sequence lacking an unambiguous match to a single V gene segment. An earlier analysis of fewer than 750 of the donors called V segments functional above 56.7% productive rearrangements and segregating when the between-donor standard deviation exceeded 5%. To diagnose cytomegalovirus status from the catalog of TCR beta chain sequences, a statistical classification framework was built. A later analysis assigned V and J genes by comparing TCR nucleotide sequences with IMGT/GENE-DB human TR gene sequences. Using the TCRdist pipeline, a later analysis assigned CDR3 sequences along with most-parsimonious VDJ recombination scenarios. In a later analysis, every TCR beta chain was defined by the combination of its CDR3 amino acid sequence and its V-gene family, and reads without a unique V-gene family were dropped. As a way to deal with suspected cross-contamination and a sequencing artifact, a later analysis dropped under 600 nucleotide sequences that were highly shared and had low generation probability. A later analysis calculated a clonal expansion index for each public chain from normalized within-repertoire ranks of inferred template counts. A later analysis computed generation probabilities with a VDJ recombination model fitted to out-of-frame rearrangements, and checked the results against IGoR. A later analysis scored TCR-TCR, TCR-HLA and TCR-CMV co-occurrence with hypergeometric tests, applying a repertoire-size bias correction to TCR pairs. False discovery rates were estimated in a later analysis by permuting HLA or CMV assignments 20 times. In a later analysis, co-occurring TCRs were grouped with DBSCAN, and TCRdist sequence similarity was added when clustering was performed within HLA-allele-positive subsets. Co-occurrence clustering excluded repertoires with fewer than 30,000 or more than 120,000 public chains, plus five with anomalous nucleotide sharing. Drawn from immuneACCESS, this table holds only the in-frame rearrangements with V and J called that TCRdb kept. Clones are partly lost; checked studies trace under half to an unresolved V gene and leave the rest unexplained. Clone size and the V and J calls come from that table; the DNA yielded D and trimming. The sample contains about 110,000 clones, about 80% of them found a single time. The ten most abundant clones make up 2.5% to 3% of the sample.

This sequence originates from a woman aged 55-69 years in good health and CMV-seropositive. The material sequenced was PBMCs. The chain uses TRBV28 and TRBJ2-3, with TRBD2 matching 12 junction bases. The CDR3 region: CASRLAGGSDTQYF. The DNA is TGTGCCAGCAGACTAGCGGGAGGATCAGATACGCAGTATTTT. Joined to the reference TRBV28 and TRBJ2-3 proteins, this CDR3 gives the full variable domain: DVKVTQSSRYLVKRTGEKVFLECVQDMDHENMFWYRQDPGLGLRLIYFSYDVKMKEKGDIPEGYSVSREKKERFSLILESASTNQTSMYLCASRLAGGSDTQYFGPGTRLTVL.